This passage covers 11 T cell receptor beta chains from one sample sequenced in a study of siplizumab effects on memory and regulatory T cells. The method was immunoSEQ multiplex PCR; TCRdb's version includes in-frame clones alone and lacks a portion of them. The data contain over 100,000 clones, 80% to 95% of them singletons. Specimen: CD4+ T cells sorted from blood. Receptor source: a human donor in good health.

The chain's CDR3 is CASSPNRDRFQYF. CDR3 bases: TGTGCCAGCAGTCCGAACCGGGACAGATTTCAGTACTTC. The chain carries TRBV28 and TRBJ2-5; 7 bases are a match to TRBD1. The CDR3 runs to 13 residues. From germline, CDR1 is MDHEN and CDR2 SYDVKM. V was pared by 5 bases and J by 11 bases, with 11 bases of the junction left unmatched.

The chain uses TRBV11-2 and TRBJ2-6; the D is unclear. The CDR3 is 16 residues long. The germline CDR1 and CDR2 sequences are SGHAT and FQNNGV. V lost 8 bases and J lost 2, with 16 bases in between. CDR3 loop: CASGFQLVAGANVLTF. CDR3 nucleotides: TGTGCCAGCGGATTTCAACTGGTAGCTGGGGCCAACGTCCTGACTTTC.

V gene TRBV2 combines with J gene TRBJ2-2, with D unresolved. This CDR3 region has 13 residues. Germline values: CDR1 SNHLY, CDR2 FYNNEI. V lost 6 bases and J lost 3, with 8 bases in between. The CDR3 bases are TGTGCCAGCAGCGTGCTCGACACCGGGGAGCTGTTTTTT. Translation gives CASSVLDTGELFF.

V gene TRBV2 combines with J gene TRBJ1-2; TRBD1 might be the D (5 bases). V lost 7 bases and J lost 4, with 19 bases in between. Looked up from germline, CDR1 is SNHLY and CDR2 is FYNNEI. This CDR3 contains 15 residues. In nucleotides, the CDR3 is TGTGCCAGCACGAATACGGGGGGGGTTCCCTATGGCTACACCTTC. Translating it yields CASTNTGGVPYGYTF. Full variable domain (remainder filled in from reference TRBV2 and TRBJ1-2): EPEVTQTPSHQVTQMGQEVILRCVPISNHLYFYWYRQILGQKVEFLVSFYNNEISEKSEIFDDQFSVERPDGSNFTLKIRSTKLEDSAMYFCASTNTGGVPYGYTFGSGTRLTVV.

V usage is TRBV30 and J usage is TRBJ1-2; D not resolved. The V end was cut by 1 base, the J end by 8 bases, with 14 bases between. The CDR3 contains 13 residues. Germline V lookup: CDR1 GTSNPN, CDR2 SVGIG (reference sequence). The CDR3 nucleotides read TGTGCCTGGAGTGCCCCTAGGATCGGCGGCTACACCTTC. This sequence encodes CAWSAPRIGGYTF.

The chain joins TRBV4-1 to TRBJ2-5; D not certain. Germline-derived CDR1 and CDR2 are MGHRA and YSYEKL. This CDR3 is 13 amino acids long. V was clipped by 5 bases and J by 0 bases, with 7 bases between them. CDR3 sequence (DNA): TGCGCCAGCAGCTGGACCTACCAAGAGACCCAGTACTTC. Translation: CASSWTYQETQYF.

The chain employs TRBV18 and TRBJ2-4; no reliable D call. The CDR3 contains 14 residues. Germline CDR1 is KGHSH and CDR2 is LQKENI. V was shortened by 3 bases and J by 8 bases, with 14 bases between the two germline ends. CDR3 residues: CASSPPTSRHIQYF. DNA of the CDR3: TGTGCCAGCTCACCGCCCACGAGTAGGCACATTCAGTACTTC.

Only a few counts were recorded for this clone. The V call is TRBV5-6, the J call TRBJ2-4; D may be TRBD1 (5 bases). The CDR3 loop spans 13 amino acids. Trimming removed 1 base from V and 8 bases from J, with 10 bases in between. Germline V gene lookup returns CDR1 SGHDT and CDR2 YYEEEE. The CDR3 is CASSLTGWDIQYF. The CDR3 DNA is TGTGCCAGCAGCTTGACAGGATGGGACATTCAGTACTTC.

The rearrangement uses TRBV30 and TRBJ2-2, with TRBD2 as a possible D gene (5 bases). The CDR3 totals 14 residues. V lost 2 bases and J lost 4, with 11 bases in between. Germline V gene sequence: CDR1 GTSNPN, CDR2 SVGIG (reference sequence). The CDR3 sequence: CAWSNSGGTGELFF. The CDR3 bases are TGTGCCTGGAGTAACAGCGGAGGCACCGGGGAGCTGTTTTTT.

CDR3 in amino acids: CASSPRTSGRSMGEQFF. The CDR3, as DNA: TGCGCCAGCAGTCCTCGGACTAGCGGGAGGTCTATGGGTGAGCAGTTCTTC. V and J are TRBV4-1 and TRBJ2-1; 14 positions agree with TRBD2. The CDR3 covers 17 residues. CDR1 and CDR2 from the germline V gene are MGHRA and YSYEKL. Trimming took 6 bases from V and 9 from J; bases not matched to a gene: 13.

DNA for the CDR3: TGTGCCAGCAGCATGACACCTAACAATGAGCAGTTCTTC. It translates to CASSMTPNNEQFF. The V and J genes are TRBV9 and TRBJ2-1, with D hard to call. Looked up from germline, CDR1 is SGDLS and CDR2 is YYNGEE. CDR3 length: 13 amino acids. Between the trimmed V and J ends, which lost 4 bases and 5 bases, there was a span of 10 bases.